Below, 5 T cell receptor beta chains from the same sample are listed, as sequenced in a study of T cell repertoires in cytomegalovirus infection (dated by TCRdb to the late 2010s). The instrument was an Illumina HiSeq 1500. TCRdb reprocessing: public reads trimmed at Q25 with fastp, clones called with MiXCR, in-frame beta chains kept. For every CDR3 protein sequence, its rows merge into one entry that carries the most common genes and DNA. The sample has roughly 800,000 distinct CDR3 sequences on record, 29% of them singletons. Under 15% of the sample rests with the top ten. The treatment or condition label, as the study defines it: in vitro stimulation with specific CMV peptide epitopes to enrich CMV-specific T cells. No antigen has been assigned to these receptors. The input for sequencing was cultured CD8+ T cells from PBMCs, taken from culture after CMV antigen stimulation. The origin of the receptors is a human donor in good health (CMV status not recorded). Some clones in this sample may be carry-over from other donors' samples.

This clonotype was observed a few times. The chain carries TRBV3-1 and TRBJ2-2, with D possibly TRBD2 on 5 matching bases. This CDR3 has 17 residues. Germline CDR1 reads LGHDT; CDR2 reads YNNKEL (reference sequence). V was trimmed by 4 bases and J by 0 bases, leaving 15 bases between them. DNA of the CDR3: TGTGCCAGCAGCCCGGACTGGTCTGACGCGAACACCGGGGAGCTGTTTTTT. This codes for CASSPDWSDANTGELFF.

The chain recombines TRBV20-1 with TRBJ2-2; a possible D gene is TRBD1 (6 bases). Per germline, CDR1 DFQATT and CDR2 SNEGSKA (reference sequence). Trimming cost V 3 bases and J 7 bases, with 15 bases left between them. The CDR3 is made up of 14 amino acids. The CDR3 loop reads CSASGYRENGELFF. CDR3 DNA sequence: TGCAGTGCTAGTGGGTACAGGGAGAACGGGGAGCTGTTTTTT.

J is TRBJ2-3 and V is TRBV7-9; D gene unclear. The germline CDR1 and CDR2 sequences are SEHNR and FQNEAQ (reference sequence). V dropped 9 bases and J dropped 4 bases, with 2 bases sitting between them. There are 9 residues in the CDR3. CDR3 sequence reads: CASPDTQYF. CDR3 DNA sequence: TGTGCCAGTCCAGATACGCAGTATTTT.

This clonotype was seen a few times. V gene TRBV7-9 combines with J gene TRBJ1-2, with D maybe TRBD1 (6 bases). This CDR3 spans 14 amino acids. From germline, CDR1 is SEHNR and CDR2 FQNEAQ (reference sequence). V was shortened by 6 bases and J by 5 bases, with 16 bases between the two germline ends. CDR3: CASRPKQGIYGYTF. For the CDR3, the DNA is TGTGCCAGCAGACCAAAACAGGGCATTTATGGCTACACCTTC.

This rearrangement joins TRBV7-9 to TRBJ1-1; D unclear. The CDR3 covers 12 residues. Germline-derived CDR1 and CDR2 are SEHNR and FQNEAQ (reference sequence). Trimming shortened V by 7 bases and J by 7 bases, and 13 bases separated the two germline ends. The CDR3 sequence is CASTMRWGEAFF. CDR3 in DNA: TGTGCCAGCACCATGAGGTGGGGTGAAGCTTTCTTT.